Listed below are T cell receptor beta chains from one sample, sequenced in a study of blood T cell repertoires in COVID-19. Profiling relied on immunoSEQ multiplex PCR, and the TCRdb table lists in-frame clones only, not all of them. This table has about 210,000 clones, about 83% appearing once. Sequenced sample: PBMCs or T cells enriched from blood (not recorded which). These receptors were taken from a man aged 35 to 55 with acute COVID-19. Each CDR3 is given with its conserved first and last residue. A D gene is named only where the DNA matches it firmly. Size is omitted from some rows. Given values are once, few, many or a class for expanded clones.

d_gene,j_gene,abundance,v_gene,CDR3aa,CDR3nt
NA,TRBJ1-2,NA,TRBV6-2/TRBV6-3,CASSFSSVNYGYTF,TGTGCCAGCAGTTTTAGCTCGGTCAACTATGGCTACACCTTC
TRBD1,TRBJ2-7,NA,TRBV5-4,CASSLATGAGEQYF,TGTGCCAGCAGCTTGGCAACAGGGGCGGGCGAGCAGTACTTC
NA,TRBJ2-5,NA,TRBV18,CASSRTEYQETQYF,TGTGCCAGCTCACGGACAGAGTACCAAGAGACCCAGTACTTC
TRBD2,TRBJ2-4,NA,TRBV28,CASSLPSGKGPSKNIQYF,TGTGCCAGCAGTTTACCAAGCGGGAAGGGGCCATCTAAAAACATTCAGTACTTC
TRBD1,TRBJ2-3,NA,TRBV9,CASSTRQGDTQYF,TGTGCCAGCAGCACCAGACAGGGAGATACGCAGTATTTT
NA,TRBJ2-2,NA,TRBV5-1,CASSIDPRDTGELFF,TGCGCCAGCAGCATTGACCCGAGGGACACCGGGGAGCTGTTTTTT
TRBD1,TRBJ1-2,NA,TRBV28,CASTLLIGGQGGYGYTF,TGTGCCAGCACCTTACTCATAGGGGGACAGGGCGGCTATGGCTACACCTTC
NA,TRBJ2-5,NA,TRBV28,CASSLTLREETQYF,TGTGCCAGCAGCCTAACCCTGAGGGAAGAGACCCAGTACTTC
TRBD1,TRBJ1-5,NA,TRBV9,CASEETGTGAKYSNQPQHF,TGTGCCAGCGAGGAGACCGGGACAGGGGCTAAGTATAGCAATCAGCCCCAGCATTTT
NA,TRBJ2-3,NA,TRBV4-2,CASSQAGVGDTQYF,TGTGCCAGCAGCCAAGCAGGGGTCGGAGATACGCAGTATTTT
TRBD2,TRBJ2-1,NA,TRBV6-5,CASAGTSGINEQFF,TGTGCCAGTGCCGGGACTAGCGGGATCAATGAGCAGTTCTTC
NA,TRBJ2-1,NA,TRBV5-5,CASIGGYNEQFF,TGTGCCAGCATAGGAGGGTACAATGAGCAGTTCTTC
NA,TRBJ2-5,NA,TRBV7-2,CASSLETGTLGVRETQYF,TGTGCCAGCAGCTTAGAGACAGGAACCCTCGGTGTACGAGAGACCCAGTACTTC
NA,TRBJ2-3,NA,TRBV6-1,CASSERTKDTQYF,TGTGCCAGCAGTGAGCGGACTAAAGATACGCAGTATTTT
TRBD1,TRBJ1-2,NA,TRBV28,CASSSAGTALNYGYTF,TGTGCCAGCAGTTCGGCGGGGACAGCGTTAAACTATGGCTACACCTTC
TRBD1,TRBJ2-7,NA,TRBV7-2,CASSLQDRGYEQYF,TGTGCCAGCAGCTTACAGGACAGGGGTTACGAGCAGTACTTC
NA,TRBJ2-3,NA,TRBV11-2,CASSAGVDTQYF,TGTGCCAGCAGTGCAGGGGTAGATACGCAGTATTTT
TRBD2,TRBJ2-7,NA,TRBV9,CASSSRGGSSYEQYF,TGTGCCAGCAGCTCTAGGGGCGGGAGCTCCTACGAGCAGTACTTC
TRBD2,TRBJ2-7,NA,TRBV6-6,CASSTTSGSSYEQYF,TGTGCCAGCAGTACTACTAGCGGGAGTTCCTACGAGCAGTACTTC
NA,TRBJ1-5,once,TRBV7-8,CASSRGQLMNQPQHF,TGTGCCAGCAGCAGAGGACAGCTGATGAATCAGCCCCAGCATTTT
NA,TRBJ2-7,NA,TRBV11-2,CASSRSDEQYF,TGTGCCAGCAGCCGATCGGACGAGCAGTACTTC
NA,TRBJ2-6,once,TRBV18,CASSPLPPQTSGANVLTF,TGTGCCAGCTCACCTCTCCCCCCACAAACATCTGGGGCCAACGTCCTGACTTTC
TRBD1,TRBJ2-2,NA,TRBV28,CASSLRDRDTGELFF,TGTGCCAGCAGCCTACGGGACAGGGACACCGGGGAGCTGTTTTTT
TRBD2,TRBJ2-1,NA,TRBV18,CASSPPGGYNEQFF,TGTGCCAGCTCACCACCGGGAGGGTACAATGAGCAGTTCTTC
TRBD2,TRBJ2-3,NA,TRBV5-1,CASSSSGPSTDTQYF,TGCGCCAGCAGCTCTAGCGGGCCCAGCACAGATACGCAGTATTTT
NA,TRBJ2-1,NA,TRBV19,CASSIDPGSSYNEQFF,TGTGCCAGTAGTATAGATCCGGGTTCCTCCTACAATGAGCAGTTCTTC
NA,TRBJ1-1,NA,TRBV29-1,CSAVLGTDTEAFF,TGCAGCGCCGTCCTGGGTACAGACACTGAAGCTTTCTTT
NA,TRBJ2-7,NA,TRBV6-5,CASSLQVPYEQYF,TGTGCCAGCAGCTTACAGGTCCCCTACGAGCAGTACTTC
NA,TRBJ1-4,NA,TRBV28,CASSFPQGSPNEKLFF,TGTGCCAGCAGTTTCCCTCAGGGGAGCCCTAATGAAAAACTGTTTTTT
TRBD1,TRBJ2-7,NA,TRBV6-5,CASSSGQGFLEQYF,TGTGCCAGCAGTTCGGGACAGGGGTTTCTCGAGCAGTACTTC
NA,TRBJ2-3,NA,TRBV20-1,CSASGRATQYF,TGCAGTGCTAGCGGGAGAGCGACGCAGTATTTT